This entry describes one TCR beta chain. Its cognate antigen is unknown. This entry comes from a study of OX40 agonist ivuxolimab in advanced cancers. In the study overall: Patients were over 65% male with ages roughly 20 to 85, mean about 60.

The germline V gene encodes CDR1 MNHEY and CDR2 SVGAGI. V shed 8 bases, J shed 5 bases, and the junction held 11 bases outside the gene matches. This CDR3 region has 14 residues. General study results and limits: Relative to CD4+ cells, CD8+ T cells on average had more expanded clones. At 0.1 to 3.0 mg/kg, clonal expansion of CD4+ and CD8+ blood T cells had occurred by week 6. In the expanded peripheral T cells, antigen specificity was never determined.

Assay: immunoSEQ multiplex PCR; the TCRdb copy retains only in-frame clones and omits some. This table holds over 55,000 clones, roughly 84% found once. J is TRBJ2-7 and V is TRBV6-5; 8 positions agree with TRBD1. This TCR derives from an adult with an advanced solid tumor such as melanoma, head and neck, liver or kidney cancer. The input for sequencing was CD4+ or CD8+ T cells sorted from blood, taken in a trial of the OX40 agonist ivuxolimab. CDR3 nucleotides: TGTGCCAGCGGCGAACAGGGGGTAGGGGACGAGCAGTACTTC. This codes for CASGEQGVGDEQYF.